The 8 T cell receptor beta chains in this list originate from one sample, sequenced in a study of tumor and adjacent non-tumor tissue in lung cancer. This sample's RNA came from whole unsorted tissue. More than 3 cm separated this lung sample from the edge of the tumor. TCRbeta libraries were built with three rounds of nested PCR, modified from ARM-PCR. In TCRdb, the multiplex PCR reads were re-called with MiXCR into one record per CDR3 protein. The data hold about 80,000 distinct CDR3 sequences, with 65% to 85% observed a single time. Input material: distant non-tumor lung tissue. The receptors shown here come from a man between 60 and 75 years old with non-small cell lung cancer.

On this clonotype itself: The junction shows a germline mismatch at one end, possibly a read error. The chain couples TRBV30 to TRBJ2-3, with 8 bases matching TRBD2. This CDR3 comprises 17 residues. Germline V CDR1 and CDR2: GTSNPN, SVGIG (reference sequence). CDR3 protein: CVWSVGAGVGPTDAQYF. CDR3 bases: TGCGTCTGGAGTGTCGGAGCGGGAGTGGGTCCCACAGATGCGCAGTATTTT.

This clonotype was detected once. Sequence at one end of the junction differs from germline and may be a read error. The chain has TRBV11-2 and TRBJ1-2; D unresolved. Germline-derived CDR1 and CDR2 are SGHAT and FQNNGV. This CDR3 has 15 residues. The CDR3: CASSSLEGGAFGCTF. The CDR3 DNA reads TGTGCGAGCAGCTCCCTTGAGGGCGGAGCCTTCGGCTGCACCTTC.

About this clonotype: The junction differs from germline at one of its ends, possibly a read error. The chain recombines TRBV6-1 with TRBJ1-6; D gene unclear. CDR3 length equals 13 residues. From germline, CDR1 is MNHNS and CDR2 SASEGT. CDR3 protein: CASSGLQGSPLQF. Written as DNA, the CDR3 is TGTGCCAGCAGTGGACTTCAAGGCTCACCCCTCCAATTT.

Of note for this clonotype: At one boundary the junction diverges from the germline segment, which might be a read error. V gene TRBV4-3 combines with J gene TRBJ1-2; 7 bases match TRBD1. Germline V lookup: CDR1 LGHNA, CDR2 YSLEER. CDR3 size: 14 residues. The CDR3 region is CATSQEQGNYDYTF. As DNA, the CDR3 is TGCGCCACCAGCCAAGAACAGGGGAACTATGACTACACCTTC.

In this sample, this clonotype turned up a few times. This chain uses TRBV7-8 with TRBJ2-4, with D possibly matching TRBD2 (6 bases). V gave up 6 bases and J gave up 3 bases, with 15 bases separating them. This CDR3 has 15 amino acids. In germline, CDR1 is SGHVS, CDR2 FQNEAQ. CDR3 nucleotide sequence: TGTGCCAGCAGTGGGGGGTATAGGGGCAAAAACATTCAGTACTTC. Its protein product is CASSGGYRGKNIQYF.

To note about this clonotype: Because the CDR3 is missing its conserved closing phenylalanine or tryptophan, this is likely a read error. The chain uses TRBV5-1 and TRBJ2-2, with D unresolved. This CDR3 comprises 14 residues. Germline V lookup: CDR1 SGHRS, CDR2 YFSETQ. V lost 3 bases to trimming and J lost 9 bases, with 15 bases between them. The CDR3 bases are TGCGCCAGCAGCTCCTGGGCCAGTGGATGGGAGCTGTTTCAT. It codes for CASSSWASGWELFH.

Comment on this clonotype: This CDR3 fails to terminate in the conserved phenylalanine or tryptophan, so it likely reflects a read error. It is unclear where the CDR3 begins or ends on the DNA, so no DNA is shown, and the CDR3 is as TCRdb lists it. This chain links TRBV6-6 with TRBJ2-1; TRBD1 reflects the table's D call only, with no check against the DNA. The length of the CDR3 is 12 amino acids, counting both ends. CDR1 and CDR2 from the germline V gene are MNHNY and SVGAGI (reference sequence). The CDR3 reads CVSSYGQGIIFL.

To note about this clonotype: Since a much larger clone is just one base distant, this may be a read error. The chain combines TRBV28 with TRBJ1-2, with TRBD1 as a possible D gene (6 bases). The germline CDR1 and CDR2 sequences are MDHEN and SYDVKM. CDR3 length: 13 amino acids. V was pared by 5 bases and J by 8 bases, with 15 bases between. The CDR3 DNA is TGTGCCAGCAGTGACCCGGGACAACAAGGCTACACCTTC. Translation gives CASSDPGQQGYTF.